Given below is one T cell receptor beta chain in context. The record originates from a study of blood T cell repertoires in COVID-19. Study in general: Acute-phase and convalescent COVID-19 samples originated in the United States, Italy and Spain. In each case, the material was cDNA or gDNA derived from T cells, B-cell-depleted T cells, or PBMCs.

Germline-derived CDR1 and CDR2 are LGHNA and YNFKEQ. The CDR3 length is 17 residues. J was trimmed by 2 bases and V by 0 bases; bases with no gene match: 4. Authors' methods: Estimation of nucleated cell counts was performed using reference gene primer amplification. TCRdb's copy holds only in-frame clones and misses some; the assay was immunoSEQ multiplex PCR. The V and J calls and the clone size are those of that table, but D and trimming were determined from the DNA. The table lists 250,000 or so clones, more than 75% of them singletons. Sequencing was performed on peripheral blood. The V and J genes are TRBV4-2 and TRBJ2-7; 13 positions match TRBD2. The sequence derives from a woman in her thirties or forties who had recovered from COVID-19. This CDR3 is CASSQEGGLAGPYEQYF. CDR3 nucleotide sequence: TGTGCCAGCAGCCAAGAGGGGGGACTAGCGGGGCCCTACGAGCAGTACTTC.